Each of the 5 T cell receptor beta chains below was sequenced from the same sample in a study of blood T cell repertoires in COVID-19. Produced via immunoSEQ multiplex PCR; TCRdb's table is partial and in-frame only. This sample has around 200,000 clones; 70% to 90% occur once, and the top ten carry 1.1%. Sequenced: peripheral blood. The receptors derive from a young man with acute or convalescent COVID-19.

In this sample, this clone turned up once. This chain links TRBV30 with TRBJ1-5; 9 bases are shared with TRBD1. Germline V gene sequence: CDR1 GTSNPN, CDR2 SVGIG (reference sequence). The J segment lost 4 bases and the V segment lost 0 bases, leaving 1 base of the junction unmatched. CDR3 length equals 14 residues. CDR3 sequence: CAWSVGTGNQPQHF. The CDR3 nucleotides read TGTGCCTGGAGTGTGGGGACAGGGAATCAGCCCCAGCATTTT.

This chain links TRBV5-1 with TRBJ1-1, with a possible D match to TRBD1 (5 bases). The CDR3 spans 16 residues. The V gene's germline CDR1 is SGHRS and CDR2 YFSETQ. Trimming shortened V by 3 bases and J by 4 bases, and 19 bases separated the two germline ends. CDR3 DNA: TGCGCCAGCAGCTGGCTTATGGCAGGGTTGACCACTGAAGCTTTCTTT. It encodes CASSWLMAGLTTEAFF. Full variable domain (remainder filled in from reference TRBV5-1 and TRBJ1-1): KAGVTQTPRYLIKTRGQQVTLSCSPISGHRSVSWYQQTPGQGLQFLFEYFSETQRNKGNFPGRFSGRQFSNSRSEMNVSTLELGDSALYLCASSWLMAGLTTEAFFGQGTRLTVV.

This rearrangement joins TRBV3-1 (or the pseudogene TRBV3-2) to TRBJ1-6; D is possibly TRBD1 (5 bases). Germline lookup yields CDR1 LGHDT and CDR2 YNNKEL (reference sequence). V was shortened by 1 base and J by 10 bases, with 11 bases between the two germline ends. This CDR3 is 14 amino acids long. CDR3 protein: CASSQGGDGSPLHF. DNA of the CDR3: TGTGCCAGCAGCCAAGGGGGCGACGGGTCACCCCTCCACTTT.

The sample holds a few counts of this clone. The V and J genes are TRBV28 and TRBJ2-3; the D gene is possibly TRBD1 (6 bases). V was trimmed by 2 bases and J by 5 bases, leaving 17 bases between them. From germline, CDR1 is MDHEN and CDR2 SYDVKM. The CDR3 covers 16 residues. The CDR3 protein is CASSLGGGWAGDTQYF. Written as DNA, the CDR3 is TGTGCCAGCAGTTTAGGGGGCGGATGGGCTGGAGATACGCAGTATTTT.

The V gene is TRBV27, the J gene TRBJ1-2; 8 bases fit TRBD1. The CDR3 runs to 15 residues. V shed 1 base, J shed 8 bases, and the junction held 9 bases outside the gene matches. From germline, CDR1 is MNHEY and CDR2 SMNVEV (reference sequence). CDR3 bases: TGTGCCAGCAGTTTATGGCAGGGGGCACAGGGAGGCTACACCTTC. Protein product: CASSLWQGAQGGYTF.